Presented here are 27 T cell receptor beta chains from one specimen sequenced in a study of blood T cell repertoires in COVID-19. The data were produced by immunoSEQ multiplex PCR, yet TCRdb's version contains in-frame clones alone and is incomplete. The repertoire includes approximately 450,000 clones, around 90% of them detected once, and roughly 1.8% sits in the top ten. Sequenced: PBMCs or T cells enriched from blood (not recorded which). The origin of the receptors is a woman younger than 30 with acute COVID-19.

The chain couples TRBV5-1 to TRBJ1-1, with D maybe TRBD1 (6 bases). The CDR3 is made up of 14 amino acids. Per germline, CDR1 SGHRS and CDR2 YFSETQ. The V gene lost 4 bases and the J gene lost 1 base, with 11 bases spanning the gap. CDR3 loop: CASSEGQGNTEAFF. In DNA form, the CDR3 reads TGCGCCAGCAGCGAGGGACAAGGGAACACTGAAGCTTTCTTT.

This clone was observed once. The chain employs TRBV4-1 and TRBJ1-2, with 7 bases fitting TRBD1. This CDR3 has 14 residues. V gave up 6 bases and J gave up 5 bases; unmatched junction bases: 9. Germline V gives CDR1 MGHRA, CDR2 YSYEKL. The CDR3 is CASSHADRAYGYTF. The CDR3 coding sequence is TGCGCCAGCAGTCATGCTGACAGGGCGTATGGCTACACCTTC.

The chain is built from TRBV4-1 and TRBJ1-1; 11 bases match TRBD1. Germline values: CDR1 MGHRA, CDR2 YSYEKL. V trimming: 1 base; J trimming: 0 bases; junction bases outside the gene matches: 7. The CDR3 consists of 18 residues. CDR3 in amino acids: CASSQVGQGGSLNTEAFF. DNA for the CDR3: TGCGCCAGCAGCCAAGTGGGACAGGGGGGATCTTTGAACACTGAAGCTTTCTTT.

This clone appeared a few times. J is TRBJ2-2 and V is TRBV5-4; TRBD2 matches at 14 bases. In germline, CDR1 is SGHNT, CDR2 YYREEE (reference sequence). After removal of 5 bases from V and 4 bases from J, the junction contained 1 base not matched to a gene. The CDR3 is made up of 15 amino acids. CDR3 nucleotide sequence: TGTGCCAGCAGTGGACTAGCGGGGGGCACCGGGGAGCTGTTTTTT. Its translation is CASSGLAGGTGELFF.

The chain combines TRBV3-1 (or the pseudogene TRBV3-2) with TRBJ1-5, with TRBD1 identical over 8 bases. V lost 1 base, J lost 6 bases, and 17 bases stayed unmatched. This CDR3 has 19 residues. The V gene's germline CDR1 is LGHDT and CDR2 YNNKEL (reference sequence). The CDR3 nucleotides read TGTGCCAGCAGCCAAGGCAGCCTCTCCAGGGGGCTTAAGATTCAGCCCCAGCATTTT. It specifies CASSQGSLSRGLKIQPQHF.

This clone has only a few counts. The chain joins TRBV7-9 to TRBJ2-7; D ambiguous. V lost 5 bases, J lost 2 bases, and 13 bases lay in between. The CDR3 runs to 14 residues. Germline CDR1 SEHNR, CDR2 FQNEAQ (reference sequence). The CDR3: CASSALDIAYEQYF. The CDR3 DNA reads TGTGCCAGCAGCGCTCTCGACATTGCCTACGAGCAGTACTTC.

The CDR3 is CASSPQDRYEQYF. CDR3 DNA: TGTGCCAGCTCACCTCAGGACAGATACGAGCAGTACTTC. The chain joins TRBV18 to TRBJ2-7, with D perhaps matching TRBD1 (6 bases). This CDR3 region has 13 residues. Trimming cost V 3 bases and J 4 bases, with 10 bases left between them. The V gene's germline CDR1 is KGHSH and CDR2 LQKENI.

This chain connects TRBV9 to TRBJ2-2, with TRBD2 as a possible D gene (6 bases). The germline V and J ends were trimmed by 0 bases and 4 bases, with 13 bases remaining between them. Germline CDR1 and CDR2: SGDLS and YYNGEE. The CDR3 consists of 16 residues. In DNA form, the CDR3 reads TGTGCCAGCAGCGTAGATGTGACTAGGAGCACCGGGGAGCTGTTTTTT. This gives the protein CASSVDVTRSTGELFF.

Only one count was recorded for this clone. The genes are TRBV13 and TRBJ2-1, with 8 nucleotides matching TRBD1. The CDR3 length is 16 residues. V lost 5 bases to trimming and J lost 6 bases; unmatched junction nucleotides: 12. CDR1 is PRHDT and CDR2 is FYEKMQ in the germline V gene (reference sequence). The CDR3 loop is CASSPERTGNFNEQFF. CDR3 nucleotides: TGTGCCAGCAGCCCCGAACGGACAGGGAATTTCAATGAGCAGTTCTTC.

The V gene is TRBV5-1, the J gene TRBJ1-1; D possibly corresponds to TRBD1 (6 bases). Germline V gene lookup returns CDR1 SGHRS and CDR2 YFSETQ. The CDR3 runs 17 residues. V was trimmed by 3 bases and J by 4 bases, leaving 22 bases between them. Here the CDR3 reads CASSYYRDQEIATEAFF. The CDR3 nucleotides are TGCGCCAGCAGCTACTACAGGGACCAGGAAATCGCCACTGAAGCTTTCTTT.

The chain recombines TRBV9 with TRBJ2-1; TRBD2 agrees at 8 bases. The V and J ends lost 7 bases and 3 bases, in that order; junction bases with no gene match: 12. This CDR3 spans 16 amino acids. CDR1 is SGDLS and CDR2 is YYNGEE in the germline V gene. This chain's CDR3 is CASDPRAGGNYNEQFF. Written as DNA, the CDR3 is TGTGCCAGCGACCCTAGGGCGGGAGGAAACTACAATGAGCAGTTCTTC.

J is TRBJ1-4 and V is TRBV18, with TRBD1 as a possible D gene (6 bases). The V end lost 2 bases, the J end lost 1 base, and 17 bases lay between the germline ends. In germline, CDR1 is KGHSH, CDR2 LQKENI. The CDR3 covers 18 residues. Here the CDR3 reads CASSPALYVTGTNEKLFF. Written as DNA, the CDR3 is TGTGCCAGCTCACCAGCCCTCTACGTGACAGGAACTAATGAAAAACTGTTTTTT.

The chain joins TRBV19 to TRBJ2-1; 8 nucleotides match TRBD2. V lost 3 bases, J lost 5 bases, and 3 bases stayed unmatched. This CDR3 region has 14 residues. Germline lookup yields CDR1 LNHDA and CDR2 SQIVND (reference sequence). The CDR3 reads CASSISGINNEQFF. CDR3 sequence (DNA): TGTGCCAGTAGTATTAGCGGGATAAACAATGAGCAGTTCTTC.

This chain links TRBV25-1 with TRBJ1-1; TRBD1 aligns across 7 bases. The junction had 3 bases not matched to a gene; V was cut back by 7 bases and J by 1 base. This CDR3 has 13 amino acids. Germline V lookup: CDR1 MGHDK, CDR2 SYGVNS. CDR3 bases: TGTGCCAGCAAGGGGACAGCGAACACTGAAGCTTTCTTT. It specifies CASKGTANTEAFF.

In this sample, this clone turned up a few times. This sequence joins TRBV9 and TRBJ2-1; 9 bases are a match to TRBD2. The germline V gene encodes CDR1 SGDLS and CDR2 YYNGEE. V shed 4 bases and J 5 bases; nucleotides not matched to a gene: 7. The CDR3 is 15 amino acids. In nucleotides, the CDR3 is TGTGCCAGCAGCATCAGACTAGCGGCACACAATGAGCAGTTCTTC. This encodes CASSIRLAAHNEQFF.

The J gene is TRBJ2-1, the V gene TRBV28; TRBD2 aligns across 13 bases. The J segment lost 4 bases and the V segment lost 3 bases, leaving 0 bases of the junction unmatched. CDR1 is MDHEN, CDR2 SYDVKM, per germline. This CDR3 contains 15 residues. CDR3 in amino acids: CASSLGLAGYNEQFF. DNA of the CDR3: TGTGCCAGCAGTTTGGGACTAGCGGGGTACAATGAGCAGTTCTTC.

This chain connects TRBV27 to TRBJ1-1; tentatively, D is TRBD1 (6 bases). CDR1 and CDR2 (germline): MNHEY, SMNVEV (reference sequence). V was shortened by 5 bases and J by 3 bases, with 16 bases between the two germline ends. CDR3 size: 15 residues. The CDR3 protein is CASSPIRGRDTEAFF. In nucleotides, the CDR3 is TGTGCCAGCAGTCCGATCAGGGGAAGGGACACTGAAGCTTTCTTT.

This rearrangement joins TRBV5-4 to TRBJ1-2; 8 bases are shared with TRBD1. After removal of 5 bases from V and 8 bases from J, the junction contained 8 bases not matched to a gene. This CDR3 comprises 13 residues. Germline V gene sequence: CDR1 SGHNT, CDR2 YYREEE (reference sequence). DNA of the CDR3: TGTGCCAGCAGTCTGGACAGGGAGGACGGCTACACCTTC. Amino acid sequence: CASSLDREDGYTF.

J is TRBJ1-1 and V is TRBV29-1; maybe TRBD1 (6 bases). The V end was cut by 4 bases, the J end by 11 bases, with 17 bases between. This CDR3 spans 12 amino acids. Germline CDR1 is SQVTM and CDR2 is ANQGSEA. The CDR3 region is CSVGAGVLEAFF. CDR3 sequence (DNA): TGCAGCGTTGGAGCAGGGGTCCTTGAGGCTTTCTTT.

V is TRBV5-4 and J is TRBJ2-1; TRBD2 aligns across 9 bases. Trimming at V came to 0 bases and at J to 6 bases, leaving 4 bases not matched to a gene. This CDR3 is built from 15 residues. Per germline, CDR1 SGHNT and CDR2 YYREEE (reference sequence). The CDR3 DNA follows: TGTGCCAGCAGCTTGGATGCTAGCGGGGCCAATGAGCAGTTCTTC. Translation: CASSLDASGANEQFF.

This chain joins TRBV24-1 and TRBJ2-7, with 9 bases matching TRBD1. Germline loops: CDR1 KGHDR, CDR2 SFDVKD. CDR3 length equals 16 residues. The V segment lost 2 bases and the J segment 4 bases; nucleotides outside the gene matches: 8. This CDR3 is CATSDSRDRVSYEQYF. CDR3 DNA: TGTGCCACCAGTGATTCTCGGGACAGGGTTTCATACGAGCAGTACTTC.

The rearrangement links TRBV12-1 to TRBJ1-4; the DNA was not used to check the table's D call, TRBD1. TRBV12-1 is described as a pseudogene. The CDR3 has 15 residues. CDR3 loop: CASSPRRTGDEKLFF. The CDR3 bases are TGTGCCAGCAGCCCCCGTCGGACAGGGGACGAAAAACTGTTTTTT.

CDR3 residues: CASSPSGERGRGELFF. CDR3 DNA: TGTGCCAGCAGCCCGAGTGGTGAGCGGGGGAGAGGGGAGCTGTTTTTT. V usage is TRBV9 and J usage is TRBJ2-2; TRBD2 matches at 8 bases. V dropped 4 bases and J dropped 8; count of bases not matched to a gene: 13. Germline V gene data show CDR1 as SGDLS and CDR2 as YYNGEE. The CDR3 spans 16 residues.

This chain links TRBV19 with TRBJ2-3; TRBD2 agrees at 9 bases. This CDR3 is 13 amino acids long. The V gene's germline CDR1 is LNHDA and CDR2 SQIVND (reference sequence). V was clipped by 7 bases and J by 4 bases; unmatched bases: 3. CDR3 loop: CASKRGEADTQYF. The CDR3 DNA follows: TGTGCCAGTAAGCGGGGGGAGGCAGATACGCAGTATTTT.

J is TRBJ1-1 and V is TRBV5-1; D not certain. Germline V CDR1 and CDR2: SGHRS, YFSETQ. This CDR3 region has 13 residues. Between the trimmed V and J ends, which lost 3 bases and 8 bases, there was a span of 14 bases. The CDR3 loop is CASSWRLGWEAFF. The CDR3 region has the DNA TGCGCCAGCAGCTGGAGGCTAGGCTGGGAAGCTTTCTTT.

The chain couples TRBV7-2 to TRBJ1-2; D gene ambiguous. The germline CDR1 and CDR2 sequences are SGHTA and FQGNSA. Trimming removed 0 bases from V and 4 bases from J, with 6 bases in between. This CDR3 is built from 13 residues. CDR3 sequence: CASSLASLYGYTF. CDR3 coding DNA: TGTGCCAGCAGCTTAGCTAGTCTCTATGGCTACACCTTC.

As regards this clone: A much larger clone lies a single base off, so this may be a read error. The chain carries TRBV6-5 and TRBJ1-2, with a possible D match to TRBD1 (6 bases). Germline V CDR1 and CDR2: MNHEY, SVGAGI. The V and J ends lost 0 bases and 4 bases respectively, with 9 bases between them. This CDR3 contains 14 residues. The CDR3 here is CASSYSGQSYGYTF. The CDR3 DNA reads TGTGCCAGCAGTTACTCCGGACAGAGCTATGGCTACACCTTC.